These 24 T cell receptor beta chains were all obtained from the same sample, sequenced in a study of blood T cell repertoires in COVID-19. Some clones are missing from TCRdb's copy, which holds only in-frame ones; the method was immunoSEQ multiplex PCR. The table records approximately 150,000 clones, more than 75% of them present only once. The specimen was peripheral blood. The receptors here all came from a woman in her 70s with acute or convalescent COVID-19.

This clone was observed once. V gene TRBV11-2 combines with J gene TRBJ2-5; a possible D gene is TRBD2 (5 bases). The CDR3 runs to 13 residues. Looked up from germline, CDR1 is SGHAT and CDR2 is FQNNGV. V gave up 1 base and J gave up 3 bases, with 6 bases separating them. This chain's CDR3 is CASSLVEEETQYF. The CDR3 coding sequence is TGTGCCAGCAGCTTAGTGGAGGAAGAGACCCAGTACTTC.

This CDR3 reads CASSFSLQGGGYTF. CDR3 nucleotides: TGTGCCAGCAGTTTCTCACTCCAAGGAGGTGGCTACACCTTC. J is TRBJ1-2 and V is TRBV28; D ambiguous. V lost 3 bases and J 7 bases, leaving 15 bases between the germline ends. CDR1 and CDR2 from the germline V gene are MDHEN and SYDVKM. CDR3 length equals 14 residues.

The gene calls are TRBV28 and TRBJ1-2, with D tentatively TRBD1 (6 bases). CDR1 MDHEN and CDR2 SYDVKM come from the germline V gene. The CDR3 totals 12 residues. Between the trimmed V and J ends, which lost 6 bases and 11 bases, there was a span of 16 bases. CDR3 nucleotide sequence: TGTGCCAGCAGGCACCTCAGGGGAGTATACACCTTC. Its protein product is CASRHLRGVYTF.

The chain combines TRBV27 with TRBJ2-1, with 14 bases lining up with TRBD2. The CDR3 consists of 17 residues. Germline CDR1 and CDR2: MNHEY and SMNVEV (reference sequence). Germline trimming cut 4 bases from V and 5 bases from J; bases unmatched to any gene: 7. The DNA for the CDR3 is TGTGCCAGCAGTTACCGGACTAGCGGGGGGATCAACAATGAGCAGTTCTTC. Translating it yields CASSYRTSGGINNEQFF.

The chain uses TRBV7-2 and TRBJ1-4; 8 bases fit TRBD1. Trimming cost V 4 bases and J 6 bases; bases outside gene matches: 4. The CDR3 contains 14 residues. The germline CDR1 and CDR2 sequences are SGHTA and FQGNSA. CDR3 residues: CASSSDRGDEKLFF. CDR3 bases: TGTGCCAGCAGCTCCGACAGGGGTGATGAAAAACTGTTTTTT.

The V gene is TRBV9, the J gene TRBJ2-4; D is ambiguous. V was clipped by 0 bases and J by 5 bases, with 9 bases between them. Germline V gives CDR1 SGDLS, CDR2 YYNGEE. The CDR3 has 14 amino acids. The CDR3 DNA follows: TGTGCCAGCAGCGTAGGTAACTTGGAAAACATTCAGTACTTC. It is translated as CASSVGNLENIQYF. Full variable domain (remainder filled in from reference TRBV9 and TRBJ2-4): DSGVTQTPKHLITATGQRVTLRCSPRSGDLSVYWYQQSLDQGLQFLIQYYNGEERAKGNILERFSAQQFPDLHSELNLSSLELGDSALYFCASSVGNLENIQYFGAGTRLSVL.

The chain has TRBV7-2 and TRBJ2-1, with TRBD2 matching 13 bases. Germline-derived CDR1 and CDR2 are SGHTA and FQGNSA. The CDR3 is made up of 15 amino acids. V dropped 7 bases and J dropped 8; count of bases not matched to a gene: 8. Written as DNA, the CDR3 is TGTGCCAGCATTATTTCACTAGCGGGGGGGCATGAGCAGTTCTTC. It specifies CASIISLAGGHEQFF.

V usage is TRBV5-1 and J usage is TRBJ2-1; 7 positions agree with TRBD1. Germline CDR1 and CDR2: SGHRS and YFSETQ. This CDR3 comprises 14 residues. Germline trimming cut 2 bases from V and 7 bases from J; bases unmatched to any gene: 6. For the CDR3, the DNA is TGCGCCAGCAGCTTTAGTCAGGGGGATAATGAGCAGTTCTTC. Amino acids: CASSFSQGDNEQFF.

The chain links TRBV7-9 to TRBJ2-7; 10 nucleotides align to TRBD2. CDR1 is SEHNR and CDR2 is FQNEAQ in the germline V gene (reference sequence). This CDR3 comprises 18 residues. J was trimmed by 6 bases and V by 5 bases; bases with no gene match: 19. This chain's CDR3 is CASSARGDSGGPPLEQYF. In DNA form, the CDR3 reads TGTGCCAGCAGCGCTAGAGGAGATAGCGGGGGGCCCCCCCTCGAGCAGTACTTC.

This clone was recorded a few times. The chain is built from TRBV19 and TRBJ2-1; 10 positions agree with TRBD2. This CDR3 region has 13 residues. The V segment lost 6 bases and the J segment 7 bases; nucleotides outside the gene matches: 3. The germline gives CDR1 LNHDA, CDR2 SQIVND (reference sequence). CDR3 sequence: CASSSGGANEQFF. The CDR3 DNA is TGTGCCAGTAGCAGCGGGGGGGCGAATGAGCAGTTCTTC.

The chain uses TRBV9 and TRBJ2-7, with 8 nucleotides matching TRBD2. V gave up 4 bases and J gave up 5 bases; unmatched junction bases: 8. The CDR3 extends over 14 amino acids. The germline V gene encodes CDR1 SGDLS and CDR2 YYNGEE. CDR3 residues: CASSPRLAFNEQYF. The DNA for the CDR3 is TGTGCCAGCAGCCCCCGACTAGCGTTCAACGAGCAGTACTTC. The full variable domain, its missing parts supplied by reference TRBV9 and TRBJ2-7, is DSGVTQTPKHLITATGQRVTLRCSPRSGDLSVYWYQQSLDQGLQFLIQYYNGEERAKGNILERFSAQQFPDLHSELNLSSLELGDSALYFCASSPRLAFNEQYFGPGTRLTVT.

This chain links TRBV12-3 or TRBV12-4 with TRBJ2-7; D call uncertain. The CDR3 consists of 12 residues. V shed 0 bases and J shed 9 bases, with 9 bases lying between them. CDR3 in DNA: TGTGCCAGCAGTTTAGCGGAGCTTGTGCAGTACTTC. This sequence encodes CASSLAELVQYF.

This chain uses TRBV6-2 or TRBV6-3 with TRBJ1-5; 7 bases map to TRBD1. Germline trimming cut 2 bases from V and 6 bases from J; bases unmatched to any gene: 10. This CDR3 has 16 amino acids. Germline assignment: CDR1 MNHEY and CDR2 SVGEGT. In DNA, the CDR3 is TGTGCCAGCAGTTACGGGACAGAGATACGTGGTCAGCCCCAGCATTTT. This codes for CASSYGTEIRGQPQHF.

CDR3 protein: CASSDSDRGSSPKYF. The CDR3 DNA reads TGTGCCAGCAGCGATTCCGACAGGGGGTCTTCCCCAAAATACTTC. The chain couples TRBV3-1 (or the pseudogene TRBV3-2) to TRBJ2-7; TRBD1 matches 9 bases. The CDR3 covers 15 residues. V lost 5 bases to trimming and J lost 13 bases; unmatched junction nucleotides: 18. Germline lookup yields CDR1 LGHDT and CDR2 YNNKEL (reference sequence).

V is TRBV10-3 and J is TRBJ1-4; D remains ambiguous. This CDR3 contains 14 residues. V was trimmed by 3 bases and J by 4 bases, leaving 9 bases between them. CDR1 ENHRY and CDR2 SYGVKD come from the germline V gene. This CDR3 is CAISDRAGNEKLFF. CDR3 sequence (DNA): TGTGCCATCAGTGATCGGGCGGGTAATGAAAAACTGTTTTTT.

The chain has TRBV11-1 and TRBJ2-3, with 7 bases that match TRBD1. Germline V gene data show CDR1 as SGHAT and CDR2 as FQDESV (reference sequence). The CDR3 sequence is 16 residues long. J lost 0 bases, V lost 1 base, and 4 bases had no gene match. CDR3 residues: CASSLGGQYSTDTQYF. Here the CDR3 DNA reads TGTGCCAGCAGCTTAGGGGGACAGTACAGCACAGATACGCAGTATTTT.

The chain carries TRBV7-2 and TRBJ1-2, with 11 bases lining up with TRBD1. V shed 4 bases, J shed 0 bases, and the junction held 4 bases outside the gene matches. The CDR3 spans 16 residues. The germline V gene has CDR1 SGHTA and CDR2 FQGNSA. For the CDR3, the DNA is TGTGCCAGCAGCTCCGGGGGACAGGGGGCTAACTATGGCTACACCTTC. Residues: CASSSGGQGANYGYTF.

The chain recombines TRBV29-1 with TRBJ1-2, with 8 bases aligning to TRBD1. The CDR3 is 13 amino acids. V was clipped by 6 bases and J by 3 bases; unmatched bases: 6. The germline V gene has CDR1 SQVTM and CDR2 ANQGSEA. The CDR3 nucleotides are TGCAGCGTCTCTAACAGGGGGGACTATGGCTACACCTTC. It codes for CSVSNRGDYGYTF.

The table lists this clone with a count of one. The chain has TRBV4-1 and TRBJ2-7; D perhaps matches TRBD2 (5 bases). CDR3 length: 14 residues. The V and J ends lost 3 bases and 0 bases respectively, with 9 bases between them. From germline, CDR1 is MGHRA and CDR2 YSYEKL. CDR3 nucleotide sequence: TGCGCCAGCAGCCATCCCCGGGACTCCTACGAGCAGTACTTC. It codes for CASSHPRDSYEQYF.

The gene calls are TRBV2 and TRBJ2-3, with 13 bases aligning to TRBD2. The length of the CDR3 is 15 residues. Germline V lookup: CDR1 SNHLY, CDR2 FYNNEI. J lost 6 bases, V lost 5 bases, and 5 bases had no gene match. The CDR3 DNA sequence: TGTGCCAGCAGTCCGGGACTAGCGGGATCGGATACGCAGTATTTT. As protein: CASSPGLAGSDTQYF.

DNA for the CDR3: TGTGCCAGCAGTTACTCGGGACAGGCCGAAGAGACCCAGTACTTC. This gives the protein CASSYSGQAEETQYF. V is TRBV6-6 and J is TRBJ2-5, with TRBD1 identical over 8 bases. J was trimmed by 3 bases and V by 0 bases; bases with no gene match: 3. Looked up from germline, CDR1 is MNHNY and CDR2 is SVGAGI (reference sequence). This CDR3 spans 15 amino acids.

The chain employs TRBV15 and TRBJ1-2, with D unresolved. This CDR3 comprises 16 residues. The germline gives CDR1 LNHNV, CDR2 YYDKDF (reference sequence). Trimming pared 0 bases from V and 3 bases from J, leaving 14 bases between. CDR3 coding DNA: TGTGCCACCAGCAGAGATCTAAGAGGGCTTGACTATGGCTACACCTTC. Translated, it gives CATSRDLRGLDYGYTF.

The chain employs TRBV7-2 and TRBJ2-2; 10 nucleotides line up with TRBD2. V was pared by 5 bases and J by 3 bases, with 9 bases of the junction left unmatched. The CDR3 covers 17 residues. Germline V gene sequence: CDR1 SGHTA, CDR2 FQGNSA. CDR3 residues: CASSRGGGLAYTGELFF. The CDR3 nucleotides are TGTGCCAGCAGCAGGGGAGGGGGACTAGCGTACACCGGGGAGCTGTTTTTT.

As to this clone: Within the sample, other DNA sequences also encode this same CDR3. This CDR3 reads CASSLRGSGANVLTF. For the CDR3, the DNA is TGTGCCAGCAGTTTAAGGGGCTCTGGGGCCAACGTCCTGACTTTC. The gene calls are TRBV28 and TRBJ2-6; D is possibly TRBD1 (5 bases). V was trimmed by 2 bases and J by 0 bases, leaving 5 bases between them. Germline CDR1 and CDR2: MDHEN and SYDVKM. This CDR3 is built from 15 residues.